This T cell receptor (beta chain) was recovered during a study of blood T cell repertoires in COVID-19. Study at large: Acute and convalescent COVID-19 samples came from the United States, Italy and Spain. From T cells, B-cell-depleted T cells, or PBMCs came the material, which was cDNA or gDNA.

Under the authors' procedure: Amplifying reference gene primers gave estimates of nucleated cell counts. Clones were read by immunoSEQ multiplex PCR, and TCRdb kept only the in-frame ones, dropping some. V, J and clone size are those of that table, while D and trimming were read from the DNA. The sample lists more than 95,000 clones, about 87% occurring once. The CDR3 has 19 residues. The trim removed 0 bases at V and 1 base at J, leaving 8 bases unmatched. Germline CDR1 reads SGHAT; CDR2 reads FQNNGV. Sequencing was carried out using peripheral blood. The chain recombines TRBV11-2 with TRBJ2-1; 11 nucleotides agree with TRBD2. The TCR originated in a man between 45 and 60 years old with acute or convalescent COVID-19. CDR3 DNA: TGTGCCAGCAGCTTAGATGGTTTAGCGGGAGGGCCGTCCTACAATGAGCAGTTCTTC. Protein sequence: CASSLDGLAGGPSYNEQFF. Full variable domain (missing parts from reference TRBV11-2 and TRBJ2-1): EAGVAQSPRYKIIEKRQSVAFWCNPISGHATLYWYQQILGQGPKLLIQFQNNGVVDDSQLPKDRFSAERLKGVDSTLKIQPAKLEDSAVYLCASSLDGLAGGPSYNEQFFGPGTRLTVL.